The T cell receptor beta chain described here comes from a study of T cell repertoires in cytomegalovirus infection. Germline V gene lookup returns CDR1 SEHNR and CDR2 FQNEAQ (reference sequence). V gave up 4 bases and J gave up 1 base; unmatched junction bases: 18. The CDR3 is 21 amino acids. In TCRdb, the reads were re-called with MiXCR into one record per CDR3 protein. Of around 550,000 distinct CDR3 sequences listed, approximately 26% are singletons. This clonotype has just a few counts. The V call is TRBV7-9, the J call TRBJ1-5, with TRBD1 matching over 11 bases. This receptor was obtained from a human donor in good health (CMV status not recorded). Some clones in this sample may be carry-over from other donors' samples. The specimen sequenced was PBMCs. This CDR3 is CASSSVKWTGGANFSNQPQHF. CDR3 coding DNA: TGTGCCAGCAGCTCCGTAAAATGGACAGGGGGCGCGAATTTCAGCAATCAGCCCCAGCATTTT.